Each of the 23 T cell receptor beta chains below was sequenced from the same sample in a study of T cell repertoires in cytomegalovirus infection. TCRdb recomputed calls from the reads with MiXCR, one row per CDR3 protein. Counted here are some 280,000 distinct CDR3 sequences, about 13% occurring once; the ten biggest clones make up 8.8%. The source material was PBMCs. The receptors stem from a human donor in good health (CMV status not recorded). Some clones in this sample may be carry-over from other donors' samples.

This clonotype was observed at least ten times. CDR3 residues: CASSPGGTYGYTF. The DNA of the CDR3 is TGTGCCAGCAGTCCGGGGGGGACATATGGCTACACCTTC. The V and J genes are TRBV2 and TRBJ1-2; possible D gene TRBD1, 6 bases. V was trimmed by 5 bases and J by 5 bases, leaving 12 bases between them. Germline V gene lookup returns CDR1 SNHLY and CDR2 FYNNEI. There are 13 residues in the CDR3.

This clonotype was counted many times. The V call is TRBV12-3 or TRBV12-4, the J call TRBJ2-7; D perhaps matches TRBD1 (6 bases). Trimming pared 3 bases from V and 0 bases from J, leaving 15 bases between. This CDR3 has 16 amino acids. CDR3 protein: CASSFAPGAGSYEQYF. DNA for the CDR3: TGTGCCAGCAGTTTTGCTCCAGGGGCTGGCTCCTACGAGCAGTACTTC.

This clonotype has just a few counts. The chain recombines TRBV20-1 with TRBJ1-2; D is perhaps TRBD1 (5 bases). Trimming removed 4 bases from V and 0 bases from J, with 12 bases in between. In germline, CDR1 is DFQATT, CDR2 SNEGSKA (reference sequence). CDR3 length equals 14 residues. The CDR3 DNA reads TGCAGTGCTACCCTGACAGTCTCTAACTATGGCTACACCTTC. This sequence encodes CSATLTVSNYGYTF.

This clonotype was seen at least ten times. The chain has TRBV7-2 and TRBJ2-5; D is tentatively TRBD1 or TRBD2 (5 bases each). V was shortened by 5 bases and J by 4 bases, with 11 bases between the two germline ends. The V gene's germline CDR1 is SGHTA and CDR2 FQGNSA. CDR3 length: 13 amino acids. CDR3: CASSPLGRETQYF. In nucleotides, the CDR3 is TGTGCCAGCAGCCCCCTGGGACGAGAGACCCAGTACTTC. The whole variable domain, filled in from reference TRBV7-2 and TRBJ2-5, reads GAGVSQSPSNKVTEKGKDVELRCDPISGHTALYWYRQSLGQGLEFLIYFQGNSAPDKSGLPSDRFSAERTGGSVSTLTIQRTQQEDSAVYLCASSPLGRETQYFGPGTRLLVL.

This clonotype appeared a few times. The V call is TRBV5-1, the J call TRBJ2-3; 9 bases fit TRBD2. The germline V gene encodes CDR1 SGHRS and CDR2 YFSETQ. The CDR3 is 15 amino acids. V was pared by 3 bases and J by 5 bases, with 7 bases of the junction left unmatched. The CDR3 sequence is CASSSQRGAKDTQYF. Here the CDR3 DNA reads TGCGCCAGCAGCTCCCAGCGGGGGGCAAAAGATACGCAGTATTTT.

This clonotype was recorded a few times. The chain employs TRBV14 and TRBJ1-4; D uncertain. With 0 bases removed from V and 6 bases from J, the gap between germline ends came to 8 bases. The length of the CDR3 is 14 residues. Germline V gene data show CDR1 as SGHDN and CDR2 as FVKESK. The CDR3 is CASSQDHGYEKLFF. The CDR3 DNA reads TGTGCCAGCAGCCAAGATCACGGCTATGAAAAACTGTTTTTT.

V usage is TRBV7-9 and J usage is TRBJ2-3; 12 bases fit TRBD2. V shed 5 bases and J 4 bases; nucleotides not matched to a gene: 13. CDR3 size: 18 residues. CDR1 SEHNR and CDR2 FQNEAQ come from the germline V gene (reference sequence). CDR3 region: CASSLTSGGPEGADTQYF. CDR3 coding DNA: TGTGCCAGCAGCCTGACTAGCGGGGGCCCTGAGGGCGCAGATACGCAGTATTTT.

This clonotype occurred many times. V gene TRBV19 combines with J gene TRBJ2-7; D is unclear. This CDR3 is 13 amino acids long. V gave up 6 bases and J gave up 2 bases, with 11 bases separating them. Germline CDR1 and CDR2: LNHDA and SQIVND (reference sequence). The CDR3 loop reads CASSLYLAYEQYF. The CDR3 region has the DNA TGTGCCAGTAGCCTATATTTAGCCTACGAGCAGTACTTC.

This clonotype was seen only a few times. This rearrangement joins TRBV20-1 to TRBJ2-2, with 7 bases lining up with TRBD1. Germline V lookup: CDR1 DFQATT, CDR2 SNEGSKA (reference sequence). With 1 base clipped from V and 6 bases from J, the junction kept 2 bases outside the gene matches. CDR3 length: 13 amino acids. The CDR3 DNA is TGCAGTGCTAGAGCGACAGGGTCCGGGGAGCTGTTTTTT. Translated, it gives CSARATGSGELFF.

This chain connects TRBV28 to TRBJ2-7, with TRBD2 matching over 8 bases. V gave up 7 bases and J gave up 1 base; unmatched junction bases: 6. Germline values: CDR1 MDHEN, CDR2 SYDVKM. The CDR3 extends over 14 amino acids. The CDR3 loop is CASTVAGWSYEQYF. CDR3 DNA: TGTGCCAGCACCGTAGCGGGATGGTCCTACGAGCAGTACTTC. Supplemented by reference TRBV28 and TRBJ2-7, the full variable domain reads DVKVTQSSRYLVKRTGEKVFLECVQDMDHENMFWYRQDPGLGLRLIYFSYDVKMKEKGDIPEGYSVSREKKERFSLILESASTNQTSMYLCASTVAGWSYEQYFGPGTRLTVT.

This clonotype was observed at least ten times. The chain links TRBV6-2 or TRBV6-3 to TRBJ2-3; a possible D gene is TRBD1 (5 bases). V gave up 0 bases and J gave up 3 bases, with 7 bases separating them. The CDR3 consists of 14 residues. Germline values: CDR1 MNHEY, CDR2 SVGEGT. CDR3 amino acids: CASSYSQETDTQYF. The CDR3 DNA reads as TGTGCCAGCAGTTACTCACAGGAGACAGATACGCAGTATTTT.

A few counts support this clonotype. The rearrangement uses TRBV6-2 or TRBV6-3 and TRBJ2-2; 8 bases match TRBD2. Germline loops: CDR1 MNHEY, CDR2 SVGEGT. The CDR3 is made up of 16 amino acids. The V and J ends lost 2 bases and 3 bases, in that order; junction bases with no gene match: 5. As DNA, the CDR3 is TGTGCCAGCAGTTACACCCTAGCGGGTCACACCGGGGAGCTGTTTTTT. Translating gives CASSYTLAGHTGELFF.

This clonotype was observed a handful of times. The chain couples TRBV4-2 to TRBJ1-3, with D tentatively TRBD1 (6 bases). Germline V lookup: CDR1 LGHNA, CDR2 YNFKEQ. The CDR3 is 17 amino acids. Trimming pared 0 bases from V and 6 bases from J, leaving 18 bases between. For the CDR3, the DNA is TGTGCCAGCAGCCAAGACGACCGGACAGACGCCAAAAACACCATATATTTT. Amino acid sequence: CASSQDDRTDAKNTIYF.

There are many counts of this clonotype. J is TRBJ2-5 and V is TRBV20-1; 7 bases agree with TRBD1. CDR1 DFQATT and CDR2 SNEGSKA come from the germline V gene (reference sequence). The J segment lost 3 bases and the V segment lost 4 bases, leaving 8 bases of the junction unmatched. The CDR3 totals 14 residues. CDR3 nucleotide sequence: TGCAGTGCTATTGAGGGACAGCTAAAAGAGACCCAGTACTTC. The encoded protein is CSAIEGQLKETQYF.

The chain recombines TRBV20-1 with TRBJ2-1, with D perhaps matching TRBD2 (5 bases). The CDR3 runs 15 residues. Trimming left V 3 bases short and J 0 bases short, with 12 bases between. Germline V gene sequence: CDR1 DFQATT, CDR2 SNEGSKA (reference sequence). The CDR3 coding sequence is TGCAGTGCTAGTAAACTAGATAGCTCCTACAATGAGCAGTTCTTC. Amino acids: CSASKLDSSYNEQFF.

This clonotype was detected ten times or more. The chain is built from TRBV9 and TRBJ2-5; D ambiguous. The CDR3 spans 17 residues. Germline lookup yields CDR1 SGDLS and CDR2 YYNGEE. V was cut by 0 bases and J by 1 base, with 16 bases left in between. The CDR3 protein is CASSVGIVSDLQETQYF. The CDR3 DNA reads TGTGCCAGCAGCGTAGGTATCGTTTCTGACCTCCAAGAGACCCAGTACTTC.

This clonotype has at least ten counts. V is TRBV6-2 or TRBV6-3 and J is TRBJ1-1; no definite D call. CDR3 length: 13 residues. CDR1 MNHEY and CDR2 SVGEGT come from the germline V gene. V was clipped by 7 bases and J by 0 bases, with 9 bases between them. In DNA form, the CDR3 reads TGTGCCAGCAATGCAGTCCTGAACACTGAAGCTTTCTTT. It encodes CASNAVLNTEAFF.

This clonotype was detected ten times or more. The chain uses TRBV12-3 or TRBV12-4 and TRBJ2-1; a possible D gene is TRBD2 (5 bases). V lost 3 bases to trimming and J lost 4 bases, with 13 bases between them. The CDR3 contains 15 residues. DNA of the CDR3: TGTGCCAGCAGTTTGTTCAGCGGCCGTTACAATGAGCAGTTCTTC. Translating it yields CASSLFSGRYNEQFF.

This clonotype was seen repeatedly, ten times or more. The chain combines TRBV20-1 with TRBJ2-2; 8 bases fit TRBD2. There are 15 residues in the CDR3. Trimming removed 6 bases from V and 0 bases from J; junction bases left unmatched: 6. CDR1 DFQATT and CDR2 SNEGSKA come from the germline V gene (reference sequence). Here the CDR3 reads CSAPTSGPNTGELFF. Written as DNA, the CDR3 is TGCAGTGCGCCAACTAGCGGTCCGAACACCGGGGAGCTGTTTTTT.

Many counts were recorded for this clonotype. The chain carries TRBV7-9 and TRBJ2-3, with 7 bases lining up with TRBD1. The CDR3 runs 15 residues. The germline CDR1 and CDR2 sequences are SEHNR and FQNEAQ (reference sequence). V lost 10 bases, J lost 6 bases, and 16 bases stayed unmatched. The CDR3 here is CATMGQQSLIDTQYF. Here the CDR3 DNA reads TGTGCCACCATGGGACAGCAAAGCCTTATTGATACGCAGTATTTT.

This clonotype was seen many times. This chain connects TRBV7-2 to TRBJ2-7; D is perhaps TRBD2 (6 bases). The length of the CDR3 is 16 residues. V lost 1 base and J 0 bases, leaving 13 bases between the germline ends. Germline V gene lookup returns CDR1 SGHTA and CDR2 FQGNSA. The CDR3 loop is CASSLDGAGTSYEQYF. CDR3 nucleotide sequence: TGTGCCAGCAGCTTAGATGGTGCGGGAACCTCCTACGAGCAGTACTTC.

The chain joins TRBV5-1 to TRBJ1-4; the D is unclear. V was shortened by 0 bases and J by 8 bases, with 11 bases between the two germline ends. Germline CDR1 is SGHRS and CDR2 is YFSETQ. This CDR3 spans 14 amino acids. CDR3 in amino acids: CASSLGTKGEKLFF. The DNA for the CDR3 is TGCGCCAGCAGCTTGGGTACAAAAGGCGAAAAACTGTTTTTT.

The sample holds many counts of this clonotype. The rearrangement uses TRBV7-8 and TRBJ2-1, with 11 bases lining up with TRBD2. Germline trimming cut 4 bases from V and 4 bases from J; bases unmatched to any gene: 6. This CDR3 region has 16 residues. Germline CDR1 reads SGHVS; CDR2 reads FQNEAQ. CDR3 in DNA: TGTGCCAGCAGCTCAAATCTAGCGGGGGGTTACAATGAGCAGTTCTTC. Translating it yields CASSSNLAGGYNEQFF.